This paragraph covers one T cell receptor beta chain sequence. Its specificity is unknown. Libraries were prepared by immunoSEQ multiplex PCR; TCRdb keeps only in-frame clonotypes and omits some of them. The top ten hold 9% to 10% of the sample, which has about 75,000 clones, approximately 88% seen once. CDR1 and CDR2 from the germline V gene are MNHNS and SASEGT. V trimming: 2 bases; J trimming: 7 bases; junction bases outside the gene matches: 15. This CDR3 has 18 amino acids. This specimen comes from a study of T cell responses to AZD1222 COVID-19 vaccine. General observations from the study: Repertoires were obtained solely post-peak T cell response. Clonal diversity was possibly underestimated, and the donors were mostly white British, with more females. At study baseline, merely roughly 6 AZD1222 recipients were seropositive. A rise in Spike-specific TCR breadth and depth followed two AZD1222 doses.

V usage is TRBV6-1 and J usage is TRBJ2-4, with 9 positions matching TRBD1. This TCR derives from an adult who received the MenACWY meningococcal vaccine as a control. The starting material was peripheral blood, obtained 28 days after the second dose of the MenACWY control vaccine. The DNA of the CDR3 is TGTGCCAGCAGTGAAAATCTTTTAGGACAGGGGTTTAAGAACATTCAGTACTTC. Translating gives CASSENLLGQGFKNIQYF.